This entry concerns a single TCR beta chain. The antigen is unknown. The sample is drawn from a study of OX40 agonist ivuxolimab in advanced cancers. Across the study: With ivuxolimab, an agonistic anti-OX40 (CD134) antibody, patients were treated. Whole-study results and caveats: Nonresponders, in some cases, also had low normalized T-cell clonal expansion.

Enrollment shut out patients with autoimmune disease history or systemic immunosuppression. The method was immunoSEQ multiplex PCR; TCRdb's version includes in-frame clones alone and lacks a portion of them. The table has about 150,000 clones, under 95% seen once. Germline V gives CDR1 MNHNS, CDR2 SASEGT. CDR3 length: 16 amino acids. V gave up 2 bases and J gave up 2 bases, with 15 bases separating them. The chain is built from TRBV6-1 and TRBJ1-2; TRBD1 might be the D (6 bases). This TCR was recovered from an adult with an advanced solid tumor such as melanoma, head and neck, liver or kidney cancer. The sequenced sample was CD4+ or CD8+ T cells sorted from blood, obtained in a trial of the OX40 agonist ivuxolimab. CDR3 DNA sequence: TGTGCCAGCAGTGAACTTCAGGGGAGCCTGAACTATGGCTACACCTTC. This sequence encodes CASSELQGSLNYGYTF.